Following are 23 T cell receptor beta chains from one sample sequenced in a study of T cells in Graves' hyperthyroidism and ophthalmopathy (dated 2019 in TCRdb). Library preparation used multiplex PCR. TCRdb shows the sequencer as Illumina HiSeq 2000. TCR beta CDR3 regions were amplified from RNA transcripts. The first round of RT-PCR for the TCR CDR3 was performed with the HTBI primer set and the Qiagen OneStep RT-PCR kit. TCRdb itself trimmed the public reads at Q25 with fastp, ran MiXCR and retained productive beta chains. Records with the same CDR3 protein are collapsed into one entry carrying the most frequent genes and DNA. For this sample there are approximately 420,000 distinct CDR3 sequences; 15% appear just once. The ten largest clones represent approximately 32% of the sample. The sequencing input was blood. Receptor source: a woman under 40 with Graves' hyperthyroidism.

There are a few counts of this clonotype. The chain carries TRBV7-9 and TRBJ1-3; tentative D call: TRBD1 (6 bases). The CDR3 covers 17 residues. Germline values: CDR1 SEHNR, CDR2 FQNEAQ (reference sequence). V was cut by 5 bases and J by 0 bases, with 17 bases left in between. The CDR3 region has the DNA TGTGCCAGCAGCCCTAGGCTCCAGGGGAGCTCTGGAAACACCATATATTTT. This encodes CASSPRLQGSSGNTIYF.

For this clonotype: A read error is possible here, since a much larger clone lies one base away. The chain employs TRBV20-1 and TRBJ2-4; D uncertain. Germline lookup yields CDR1 DFQATT and CDR2 SNEGSKA (reference sequence). This CDR3 is 13 amino acids long. CDR3 nucleotide sequence: TGCAGTGCTAGCTCTACCGCCAAAAACGTTCAGTACTTC. Protein: CSASSTAKNVQYF.

This clonotype was detected ten times or more. The chain couples TRBV2 to TRBJ2-7, with 8 bases lining up with TRBD1. V shed 6 bases and J 6 bases; nucleotides not matched to a gene: 1. The germline V gene encodes CDR1 SNHLY and CDR2 FYNNEI. There are 11 residues in the CDR3. The CDR3 is CASRGQGEQYF. Written as DNA, the CDR3 is TGTGCCAGCAGAGGACAGGGCGAGCAGTACTTC. Complete variable domain (other parts from reference TRBV2 and TRBJ2-7): EPEVTQTPSHQVTQMGQEVILRCVPISNHLYFYWYRQILGQKVEFLVSFYNNEISEKSEIFDDQFSVERPDGSNFTLKIRSTKLEDSAMYFCASRGQGEQYFGPGTRLTVT.

This clonotype turned up a few times. The rearrangement joins TRBV20-1 to TRBJ2-2; D uncertain. V was trimmed by 6 bases and J by 7 bases, leaving 15 bases between them. CDR1 DFQATT and CDR2 SNEGSKA come from the germline V gene (reference sequence). The CDR3 has 13 amino acids. DNA of the CDR3: TGCAGTGCCTTAATAACGGCCCTCGGGGAGCTGTTTTTT. Amino acids: CSALITALGELFF.

V and J are TRBV27 and TRBJ1-4, with no clear D. V dropped 4 bases and J dropped 1 base, with 13 bases sitting between them. This CDR3 contains 16 residues. The germline V gene encodes CDR1 MNHEY and CDR2 SMNVEV (reference sequence). CDR3 sequence reads: CASSSREAETNEKLFF. In nucleotides, the CDR3 is TGTGCCAGCAGTTCGAGGGAAGCAGAAACTAATGAAAAACTGTTTTTT.

This clonotype was seen at least ten times. The J gene is TRBJ1-4, the V gene TRBV15, with TRBD1 as a possible D gene (5 bases). The V end lost 3 bases, the J end lost 6 bases, and 11 bases lay between the germline ends. The CDR3 has 14 residues. Germline lookup yields CDR1 LNHNV and CDR2 YYDKDF (reference sequence). DNA for the CDR3: TGTGCCACCAGCAGGGGTGGGGGGGATGAAAAACTGTTTTTT. Protein product: CATSRGGGDEKLFF.

The sample holds a few counts of this clonotype. The chain recombines TRBV29-1 with TRBJ1-5; D remains ambiguous. The germline V and J ends were trimmed by 7 bases and 7 bases, with 17 bases remaining between them. The CDR3 contains 13 residues. Germline V CDR1 and CDR2: SQVTM, ANQGSEA. This CDR3 reads CSAGLEVGQPQHF. CDR3 in DNA: TGCAGCGCCGGATTGGAGGTCGGCCAGCCCCAGCATTTT.

The sample holds many counts of this clonotype. CDR3 bases: TGTGCCAGCAGCCGAAAGTGGCAGTGGTACACAGATACGCAGTATTTT. Residues: CASSRKWQWYTDTQYF. V usage is TRBV28 and J usage is TRBJ2-3; no clear D. CDR3 size: 16 residues. Trimming pared 6 bases from V and 2 bases from J, leaving 18 bases between. The V gene's germline CDR1 is MDHEN and CDR2 SYDVKM.

This clonotype was seen a few times. This chain links TRBV20-1 with TRBJ2-7; D is possibly TRBD2 (6 bases). The germline gives CDR1 DFQATT, CDR2 SNEGSKA (reference sequence). V shed 0 bases and J shed 2 bases, with 14 bases lying between them. The CDR3 length is 15 residues. This CDR3 reads CSARDRGTLTYEQYF. CDR3 bases: TGCAGTGCTAGAGATCGGGGGACCCTAACCTACGAGCAGTACTTC.

The CDR3 DNA is TGTGCCAGCAGCCCCCCGGGGGGCAGGGGCCTTGCAACTAATGAAAAACTGTTTTTT. Its protein product is CASSPPGGRGLATNEKLFF. The V and J genes are TRBV7-9 and TRBJ1-4; D may be TRBD1 (6 bases). The CDR3 is made up of 19 amino acids. Trimming left V 5 bases short and J 0 bases short, with 22 bases between. Germline V gene lookup returns CDR1 SEHNR and CDR2 FQNEAQ (reference sequence).

This clonotype was recorded at least ten times. The chain is built from TRBV28 and TRBJ2-5; TRBD1 matches 8 bases. This CDR3 contains 15 residues. The germline V gene encodes CDR1 MDHEN and CDR2 SYDVKM. The ends lost 3 bases at V and 4 bases at J; junction bases unmatched: 7. The CDR3, as DNA: TGTGCCAGCAGTTTGAGGCAGGGGGCACGAGAGACCCAGTACTTC. Protein: CASSLRQGARETQYF.

This clonotype has more than one count but fewer than ten. The V call is TRBV20-1, the J call TRBJ2-1; D might be TRBD1 (6 bases). CDR1 DFQATT and CDR2 SNEGSKA come from the germline V gene (reference sequence). Trimming took off 6 bases at V and 5 bases at J, with 17 bases between the two ends. This CDR3 is 14 amino acids long. CDR3 in amino acids: CSALRQGQNNEQFF. The CDR3 nucleotides read TGCAGTGCCCTGAGGCAGGGACAAAACAATGAGCAGTTCTTC.

This clonotype was seen at least ten times. CDR3 protein: CASSQEALWGARYEQYF. The CDR3 coding sequence is TGTGCCAGCAGCCAAGAGGCCCTGTGGGGGGCGCGATACGAGCAGTACTTC. V gene TRBV3-1 combines with J gene TRBJ2-7; D may match TRBD1 or TRBD2 (6 bases each). The CDR3 sequence is 17 residues long. V was cut by 0 bases and J by 4 bases, with 19 bases left in between. Germline-derived CDR1 and CDR2 are LGHDT and YNNKEL (reference sequence).

The chain couples TRBV7-9 to TRBJ2-2; D call uncertain. V dropped 5 bases and J dropped 1 base, with 8 bases sitting between them. Germline loops: CDR1 SEHNR, CDR2 FQNEAQ (reference sequence). The length of the CDR3 is 14 residues. CDR3 loop: CASSQTKNTGELFF. The CDR3 nucleotides are TGTGCCAGCAGCCAGACCAAGAACACCGGGGAGCTGTTTTTT. The whole variable domain, remainder taken from reference TRBV7-9 and TRBJ2-2, is DTGVSQNPRHKITKRGQNVTFRCDPISEHNRLYWYRQTLGQGPEFLTYFQNEAQLEKSRLLSDRFSAERPKGSFSTLEIQRTEQGDSAMYLCASSQTKNTGELFFGEGSRLTVL.

The V gene is TRBV19, the J gene TRBJ2-2; the match to TRBD2 covers 12 bases. CDR3 size: 16 residues. The junction had 6 bases not matched to a gene; V was cut back by 0 bases and J by 10 bases. CDR1 and CDR2 from the germline V gene are LNHDA and SQIVND (reference sequence). CDR3 protein: CASSIDPRLAGEELFF. Written as DNA, the CDR3 is TGTGCCAGTAGTATAGATCCGAGACTAGCGGGAGAGGAGCTGTTTTTT.

At least ten counts were recorded for this clonotype. The chain is built from TRBV20-1 and TRBJ2-7; no firm D call. V gave up 5 bases and J gave up 0 bases, with 14 bases separating them. In germline, CDR1 is DFQATT, CDR2 SNEGSKA (reference sequence). The CDR3 is 14 amino acids. The CDR3 bases are TGCAGTGCTGCCACAGCGCCCAGCTCCTACGAGCAGTACTTC. This translates into CSAATAPSSYEQYF.

The chain joins TRBV18 to TRBJ2-1; D is unclear. Trimming took off 2 bases at V and 10 bases at J, with 9 bases between the two ends. The CDR3 runs to 12 residues. Per germline, CDR1 KGHSH and CDR2 LQKENI. Written as DNA, the CDR3 is TGTGCCAGCTCACCATCGGCTAGAGAGCAGTTCTTC. It is translated as CASSPSAREQFF. Full variable domain (missing parts from reference TRBV18 and TRBJ2-1): NAGVMQNPRHLVRRRGQEARLRCSPMKGHSHVYWYRQLPEEGLKFMVYLQKENIIDESGMPKERFSAEFPKEGPSILRIQQVVRGDSAAYFCASSPSAREQFFGPGTRLTVL.

The genes are TRBV15 and TRBJ2-3; D unresolved. The length of the CDR3 is 13 residues. Germline V gene sequence: CDR1 LNHNV, CDR2 YYDKDF (reference sequence). The V end lost 2 bases, the J end lost 6 bases, and 9 bases lay between the germline ends. The DNA of the CDR3 is TGTGCCACCAGCAGACAAGACGGGGATACGCAGTATTTT. As protein: CATSRQDGDTQYF.

This clonotype has at least ten counts. The genes are TRBV7-3 and TRBJ2-1, with TRBD1 as a possible D gene (5 bases). V lost 5 bases and J lost 6, with 20 bases in between. This CDR3 has 16 residues. Germline CDR1 reads SGHTA; CDR2 reads FQGTGA. The DNA of the CDR3 is TGTGCCAGCAGCCTCCTCCCTAGGTCTAGGGGCAATGAGCAGTTCTTC. Its translation: CASSLLPRSRGNEQFF.

The chain is built from TRBV6-2 or TRBV6-3 and TRBJ2-2; TRBD2 matches at 7 bases. The V segment lost 6 bases and the J segment 2 bases; nucleotides outside the gene matches: 15. The germline gives CDR1 MNHEY, CDR2 SVGEGT. CDR3 length equals 18 residues. CDR3 sequence: CASSPPELLAENTGELFF. Here the CDR3 DNA reads TGTGCCAGCAGCCCGCCCGAACTTCTAGCGGAAAACACCGGGGAGCTGTTTTTT.

This clonotype was recorded a few times. V and J are TRBV24-1 and TRBJ1-6; no firm D call. CDR3 size: 13 residues. Germline CDR1 KGHDR, CDR2 SFDVKD. V gave up 2 bases and J gave up 6 bases, with 4 bases separating them. For the CDR3, the DNA is TGTGCCACCAGTGATTCGGGTAATTCACCCCTCCACTTT. It encodes CATSDSGNSPLHF.

With respect to this clonotype: A clone one base away is much larger, so this may be a read error. The V gene is TRBV9, the J gene TRBJ1-1; D is uncertain. The germline CDR1 and CDR2 sequences are SGDLS and YYNGEE. Trimming cost V 4 bases and J 0 bases, with 13 bases left between them. This CDR3 spans 15 amino acids. CDR3 nucleotides: TGTGCCAGCAGCCCCCGGCCGGTAATGAACACTGAAGCTTTCTTT. It specifies CASSPRPVMNTEAFF.

This chain links TRBV20-1 with TRBJ2-1, with 8 bases aligning to TRBD2. Germline CDR1 reads DFQATT; CDR2 reads SNEGSKA (reference sequence). Trimming at V came to 6 bases and at J to 8 bases, leaving 15 bases not matched to a gene. This CDR3 is built from 15 residues. The CDR3 reads CSAKNPGTRVDEQFF. CDR3 sequence (DNA): TGCAGTGCCAAAAATCCCGGGACTAGGGTCGATGAGCAGTTCTTC.